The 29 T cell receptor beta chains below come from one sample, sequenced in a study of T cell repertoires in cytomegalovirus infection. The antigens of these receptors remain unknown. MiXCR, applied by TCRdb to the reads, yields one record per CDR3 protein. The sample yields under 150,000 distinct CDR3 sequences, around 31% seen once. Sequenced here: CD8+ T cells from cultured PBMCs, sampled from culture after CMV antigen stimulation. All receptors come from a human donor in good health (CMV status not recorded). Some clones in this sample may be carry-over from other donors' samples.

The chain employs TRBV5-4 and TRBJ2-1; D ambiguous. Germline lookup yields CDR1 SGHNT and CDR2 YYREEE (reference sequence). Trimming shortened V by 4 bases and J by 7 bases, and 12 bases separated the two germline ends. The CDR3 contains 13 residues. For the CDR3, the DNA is TGTGCCAGCAGCCCGGGCTTGGGAAATGAGCAGTTCTTC. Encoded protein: CASSPGLGNEQFF.

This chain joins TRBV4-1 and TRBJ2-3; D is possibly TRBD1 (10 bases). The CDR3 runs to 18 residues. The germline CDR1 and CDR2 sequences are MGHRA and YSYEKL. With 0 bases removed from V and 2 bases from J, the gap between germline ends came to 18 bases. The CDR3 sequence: CASSQDPSGTGVTDTQYF. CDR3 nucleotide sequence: TGCGCCAGCAGCCAAGATCCTAGCGGGACAGGGGTCACAGATACGCAGTATTTT.

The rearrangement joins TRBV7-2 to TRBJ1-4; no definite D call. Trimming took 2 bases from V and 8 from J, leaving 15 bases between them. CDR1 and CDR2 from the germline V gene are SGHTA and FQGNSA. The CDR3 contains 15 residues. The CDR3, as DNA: TGTGCCAGCAGCTTATCCTCAGGCCTGGGGGAAAAACTGTTTTTT. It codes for CASSLSSGLGEKLFF.

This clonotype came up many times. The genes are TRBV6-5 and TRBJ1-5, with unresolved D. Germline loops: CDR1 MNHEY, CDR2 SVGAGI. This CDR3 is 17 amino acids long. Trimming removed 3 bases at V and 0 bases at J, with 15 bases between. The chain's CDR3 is CASSYGLPGDSNQPQHF. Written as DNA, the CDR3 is TGTGCCAGCAGTTATGGTCTCCCTGGGGATAGCAATCAGCCCCAGCATTTT.

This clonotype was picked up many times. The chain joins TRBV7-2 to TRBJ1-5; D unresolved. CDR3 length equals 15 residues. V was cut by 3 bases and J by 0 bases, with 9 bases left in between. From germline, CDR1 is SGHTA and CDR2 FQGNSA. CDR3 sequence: CASSFRTASNQPQHF. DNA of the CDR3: TGTGCCAGCAGCTTCCGCACAGCTAGCAATCAGCCCCAGCATTTT.

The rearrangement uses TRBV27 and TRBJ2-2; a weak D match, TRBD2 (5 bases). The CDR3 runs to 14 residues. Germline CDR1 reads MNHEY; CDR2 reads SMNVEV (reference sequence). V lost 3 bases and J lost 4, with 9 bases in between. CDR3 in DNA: TGTGCCAGCAGTTTCGGACTGAGCACCGGGGAGCTGTTTTTT. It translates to CASSFGLSTGELFF.

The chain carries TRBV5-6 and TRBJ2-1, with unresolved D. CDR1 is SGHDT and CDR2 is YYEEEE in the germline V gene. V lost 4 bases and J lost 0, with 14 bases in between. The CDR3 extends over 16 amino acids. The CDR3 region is CASSPIVFISYNEQFF. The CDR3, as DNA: TGTGCCAGCAGCCCCATAGTATTTATCTCCTACAATGAGCAGTTCTTC.

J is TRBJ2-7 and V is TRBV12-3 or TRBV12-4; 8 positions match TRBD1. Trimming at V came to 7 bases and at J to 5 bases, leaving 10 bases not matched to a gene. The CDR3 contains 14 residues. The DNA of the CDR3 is TGTGCCAGCAACAGACAGGGGCCCCCTCACGAGCAGTACTTC. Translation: CASNRQGPPHEQYF.

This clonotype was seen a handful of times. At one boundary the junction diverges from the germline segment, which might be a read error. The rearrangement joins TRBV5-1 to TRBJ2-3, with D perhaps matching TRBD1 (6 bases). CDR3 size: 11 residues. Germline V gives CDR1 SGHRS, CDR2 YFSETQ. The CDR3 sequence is CASSAAGQTSF. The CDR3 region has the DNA TGCGCCAGCAGTGCGGCAGGACAGACCTCTTTT.

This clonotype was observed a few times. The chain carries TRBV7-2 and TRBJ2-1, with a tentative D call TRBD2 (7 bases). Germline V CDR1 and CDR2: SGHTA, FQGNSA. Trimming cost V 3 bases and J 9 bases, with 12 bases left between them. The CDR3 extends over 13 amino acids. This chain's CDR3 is CASSLTGGVEQFF. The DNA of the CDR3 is TGTGCCAGCAGCTTGACGGGGGGCGTTGAGCAGTTCTTC.

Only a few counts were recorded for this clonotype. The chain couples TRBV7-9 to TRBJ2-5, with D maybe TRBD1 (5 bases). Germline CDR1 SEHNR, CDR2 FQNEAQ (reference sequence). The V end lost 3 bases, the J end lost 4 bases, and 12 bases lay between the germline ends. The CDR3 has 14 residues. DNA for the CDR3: TGTGCCAGCAGCTTTTTAAGGGGTGGAGAGACCCAGTACTTC. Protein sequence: CASSFLRGGETQYF.

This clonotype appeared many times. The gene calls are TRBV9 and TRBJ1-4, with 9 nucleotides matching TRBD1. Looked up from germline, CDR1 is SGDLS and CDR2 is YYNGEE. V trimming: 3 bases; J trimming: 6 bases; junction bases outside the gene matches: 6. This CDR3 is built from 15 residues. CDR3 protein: CASSGQDRGYEKLFF. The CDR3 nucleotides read TGTGCCAGCAGCGGACAAGACAGGGGGTATGAAAAACTGTTTTTT.

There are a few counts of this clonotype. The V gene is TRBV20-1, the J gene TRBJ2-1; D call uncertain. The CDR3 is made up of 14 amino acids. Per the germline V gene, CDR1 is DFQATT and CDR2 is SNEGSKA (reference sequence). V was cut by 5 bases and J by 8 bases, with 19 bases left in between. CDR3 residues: CSAQVVAVDHEQFF. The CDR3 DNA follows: TGCAGTGCTCAGGTGGTCGCGGTCGACCATGAGCAGTTCTTC.

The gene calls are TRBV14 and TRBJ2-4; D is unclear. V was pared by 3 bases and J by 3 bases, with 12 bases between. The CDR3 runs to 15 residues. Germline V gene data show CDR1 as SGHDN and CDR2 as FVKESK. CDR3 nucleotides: TGTGCCAGCAGCCAGACATACCAAGACAAAAACATTCAGTACTTC. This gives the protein CASSQTYQDKNIQYF. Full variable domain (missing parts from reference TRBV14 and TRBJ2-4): EAGVTQFPSHSVIEKGQTVTLRCDPISGHDNLYWYRRVMGKEIKFLLHFVKESKQDESGMPNNRFLAERTGGTYSTLKVQPAELEDSGVYFCASSQTYQDKNIQYFGAGTRLSVL.

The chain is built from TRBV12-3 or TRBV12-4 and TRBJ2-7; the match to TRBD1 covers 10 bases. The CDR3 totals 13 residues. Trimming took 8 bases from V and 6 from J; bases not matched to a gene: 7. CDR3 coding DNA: TGTGCCAGCGGGCGAGGGACAGGGGTCGAGCAGTACTTC. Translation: CASGRGTGVEQYF.

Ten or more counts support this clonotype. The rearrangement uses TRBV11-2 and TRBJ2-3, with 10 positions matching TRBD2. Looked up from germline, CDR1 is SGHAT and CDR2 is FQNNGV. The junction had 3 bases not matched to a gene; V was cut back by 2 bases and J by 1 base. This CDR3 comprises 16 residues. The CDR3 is CASSLNLAGGTDTQYF. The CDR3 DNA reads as TGTGCCAGCAGCTTAAACCTAGCGGGGGGCACAGATACGCAGTATTTT.

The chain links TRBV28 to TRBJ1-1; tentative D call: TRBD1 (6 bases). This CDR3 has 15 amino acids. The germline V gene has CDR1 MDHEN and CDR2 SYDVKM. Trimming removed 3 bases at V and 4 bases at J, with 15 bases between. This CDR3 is CASSFSRTASTEAFF. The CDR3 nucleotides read TGTGCCAGCAGTTTTAGTCGGACAGCGAGCACTGAAGCTTTCTTT.

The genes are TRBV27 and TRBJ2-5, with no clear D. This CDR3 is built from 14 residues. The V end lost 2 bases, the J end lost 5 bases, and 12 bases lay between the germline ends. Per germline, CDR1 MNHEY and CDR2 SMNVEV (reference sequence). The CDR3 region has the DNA TGTGCCAGCAGTTTAACCGGTCTAAGCGAGACCCAGTACTTC. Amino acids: CASSLTGLSETQYF.

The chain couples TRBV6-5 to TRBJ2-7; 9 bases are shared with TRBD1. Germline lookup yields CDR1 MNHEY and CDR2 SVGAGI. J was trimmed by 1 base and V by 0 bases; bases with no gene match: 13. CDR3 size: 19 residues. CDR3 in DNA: TGTGCCAGCAGTTACTCGAGTCTTGCCCCGGGACAGGGATCCTACGAGCAGTACTTC. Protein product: CASSYSSLAPGQGSYEQYF.

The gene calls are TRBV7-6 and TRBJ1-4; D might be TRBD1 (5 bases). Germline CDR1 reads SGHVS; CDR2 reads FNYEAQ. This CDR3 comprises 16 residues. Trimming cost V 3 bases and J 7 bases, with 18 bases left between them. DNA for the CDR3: TGTGCCAGCAGCTTCGGGTTTACGCGACAGAGTGAAAAACTGTTTTTT. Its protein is CASSFGFTRQSEKLFF.

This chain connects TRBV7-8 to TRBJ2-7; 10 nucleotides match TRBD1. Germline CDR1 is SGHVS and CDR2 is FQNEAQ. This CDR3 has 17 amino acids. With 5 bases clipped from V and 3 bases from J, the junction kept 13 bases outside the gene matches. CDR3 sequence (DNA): TGTGCCAGCAGCCAGGGGACAGGGGTTATGTTGGGCTACGAGCAGTACTTC. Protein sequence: CASSQGTGVMLGYEQYF. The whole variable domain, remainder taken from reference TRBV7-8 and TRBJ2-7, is GAGVSQSPRYKVAKRGQDVALRCDPISGHVSLFWYQQALGQGPEFLTYFQNEAQLDKSGLPSDRFFAERPEGSVSTLKIQRTQQEDSAVYLCASSQGTGVMLGYEQYFGPGTRLTVT.

CDR3 coding DNA: TGTGCCAGCAGTTACCTCGCGGAAACAGATACGCAGTATTTT. The encoded protein is CASSYLAETDTQYF. The genes are TRBV6-5 and TRBJ2-3; D is ambiguous. The germline gives CDR1 MNHEY, CDR2 SVGAGI. The CDR3 extends over 14 amino acids. Trimming removed 2 bases at V and 3 bases at J, with 9 bases between.

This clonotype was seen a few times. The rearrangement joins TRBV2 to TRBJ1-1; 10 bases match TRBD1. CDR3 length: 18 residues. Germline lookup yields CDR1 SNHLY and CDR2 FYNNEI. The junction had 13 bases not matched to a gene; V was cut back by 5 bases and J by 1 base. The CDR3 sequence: CASSIGTGVEFANTEAFF. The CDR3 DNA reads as TGTGCCAGCAGTATAGGGACAGGGGTGGAATTTGCGAACACTGAAGCTTTCTTT.

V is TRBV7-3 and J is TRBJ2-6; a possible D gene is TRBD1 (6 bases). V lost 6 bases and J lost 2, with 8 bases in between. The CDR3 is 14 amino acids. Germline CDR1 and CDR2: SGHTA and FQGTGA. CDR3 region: CASRKGAGANVLTF. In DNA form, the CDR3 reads TGTGCCAGCAGGAAGGGGGCTGGGGCCAACGTCCTGACTTTC.

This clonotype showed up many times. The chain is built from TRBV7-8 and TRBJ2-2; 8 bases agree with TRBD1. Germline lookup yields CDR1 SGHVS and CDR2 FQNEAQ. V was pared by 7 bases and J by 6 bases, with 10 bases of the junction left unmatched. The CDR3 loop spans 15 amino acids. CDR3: CASTPATGDPGELFF. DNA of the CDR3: TGTGCCAGCACCCCCGCGACAGGGGATCCCGGGGAGCTGTTTTTT.

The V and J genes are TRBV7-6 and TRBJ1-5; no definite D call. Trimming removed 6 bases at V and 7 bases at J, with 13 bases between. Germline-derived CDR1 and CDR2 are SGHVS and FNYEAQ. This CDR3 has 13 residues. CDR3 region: CASSSAEGQPQHF. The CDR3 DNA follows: TGTGCCAGCAGTTCTGCAGAAGGGCAGCCCCAGCATTTT. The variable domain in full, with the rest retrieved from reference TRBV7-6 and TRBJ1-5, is GAGVSQSPRYKVTKRGQDVALRCDPISGHVSLYWYRQALGQGPEFLTYFNYEAQQDKSGLPNDRFSAERPEGSISTLTIQRTEQRDSAMYRCASSSAEGQPQHFGDGTRLSIL.

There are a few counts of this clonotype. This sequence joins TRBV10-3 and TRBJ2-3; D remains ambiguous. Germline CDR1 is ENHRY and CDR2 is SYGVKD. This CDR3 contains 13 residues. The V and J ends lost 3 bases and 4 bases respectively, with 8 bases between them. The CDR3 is CAISEWDADTQYF. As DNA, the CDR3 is TGTGCCATCAGTGAATGGGATGCAGATACGCAGTATTTT.

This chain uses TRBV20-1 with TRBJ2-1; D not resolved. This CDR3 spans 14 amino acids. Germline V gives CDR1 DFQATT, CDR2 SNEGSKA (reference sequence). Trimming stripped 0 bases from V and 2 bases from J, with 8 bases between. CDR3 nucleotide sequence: TGCAGTGCTAGAGATATGATAGCCTACAATGAGCAGTTCTTC. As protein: CSARDMIAYNEQFF.

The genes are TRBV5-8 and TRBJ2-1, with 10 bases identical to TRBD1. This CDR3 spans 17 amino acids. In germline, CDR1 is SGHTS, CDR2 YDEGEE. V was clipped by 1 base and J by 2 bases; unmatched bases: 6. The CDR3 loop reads CASSLRGQGSPYNEQFF. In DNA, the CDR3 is TGTGCCAGCAGCTTGAGGGGACAGGGGAGCCCCTACAATGAGCAGTTCTTC. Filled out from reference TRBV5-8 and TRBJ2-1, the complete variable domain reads EAGVTQSPTHLIKTRGQQATLRCSPISGHTSVYWYQQALGLGLQFLLWYDEGEERNRGNFPPRFSGRQFPNYSSELNVNALELEDSALYLCASSLRGQGSPYNEQFFGPGTRLTVL.